This paragraph covers one T cell receptor (beta chain) sequence. The antigen is undetermined. The RNA, about 0.5 to 1 ug, was put through reverse transcription using random hexamers. TCRdb re-derived calls from the immunoSEQ multiplex PCR reads in MiXCR, one entry per CDR3 protein. Seen here are 90,000 to 150,000 distinct CDR3 sequences, 90% to 95% observed once, and the top ten hold 0.093%. This specimen comes from a study of CD8 T cells in Susac syndrome. This CDR3 has 14 residues. Germline assignment: CDR1 SGHDT and CDR2 YYEEEE. V dropped 1 base and J dropped 2 bases, with 8 bases sitting between them. Overall study findings and caveats: The relatively small number of individuals in the TCR sequencing and HLA analysis was acknowledged by the study.

This chain uses TRBV5-6 with TRBJ2-3, with D perhaps given as TRBD1 or TRBD2 (5 bases each). Sequenced material: CD4+ T cells from PBMCs. The clonotype comes from a human donor with multiple sclerosis. CDR3 coding DNA: TGTGCCAGCAGCTTGACCGGGGCCACAGATACGCAGTATTTT. Amino acids: CASSLTGATDTQYF.